Sequencing of this TCR beta chain was carried out in a study of persistence of HIV-infected CD4 T cells. Overlapping HIV-1 Gag 15-mer peptides at about 1 ug per peptide per mL were used. Sorting selected CD4+ T cells upregulating both CD40 ligand and CD69. The immunoSEQ assay was version 4, run in survey mode. TCRdb's table, derived via immunoSEQ multiplex PCR, lists solely in-frame clones and lacks some. Counted here are over 15,000 clones, less than 75% occurring once; the ten biggest clones make up around 1.8%. V was trimmed by 3 bases and J by 10 bases, leaving 15 bases between them. The germline V gene encodes CDR1 GTSNPN and CDR2 SVGIG (reference sequence). CDR3 length equals 12 residues. Concerning this clone itself: Its antigen is as yet unknown.

The rearrangement links TRBV30 to TRBJ1-2; D not certain. This sequence originates from an adult woman with HIV who was CMV-seropositive. This material consisted of CD4+ T cells sorted from PBMCs after roughly 20-hour stimulation, taken from a patient who received antiretroviral therapy. CDR3 protein: CAWRERVVDYTF. As DNA, the CDR3 is TGTGCCTGGAGGGAGAGAGTTGTGGACTACACCTTC. Using reference TRBV30 and TRBJ1-2 for the parts outside the CDR3, the full variable domain is SQTIHQWPATLVQPVGSPLSLECTVEGTSNPNLYWYRQAAGRGLQLLFYSVGIGQISSEVPQNLSASRPQDRQFILSSKKLLLSDSGFYLCAWRERVVDYTFGSGTRLTVV.